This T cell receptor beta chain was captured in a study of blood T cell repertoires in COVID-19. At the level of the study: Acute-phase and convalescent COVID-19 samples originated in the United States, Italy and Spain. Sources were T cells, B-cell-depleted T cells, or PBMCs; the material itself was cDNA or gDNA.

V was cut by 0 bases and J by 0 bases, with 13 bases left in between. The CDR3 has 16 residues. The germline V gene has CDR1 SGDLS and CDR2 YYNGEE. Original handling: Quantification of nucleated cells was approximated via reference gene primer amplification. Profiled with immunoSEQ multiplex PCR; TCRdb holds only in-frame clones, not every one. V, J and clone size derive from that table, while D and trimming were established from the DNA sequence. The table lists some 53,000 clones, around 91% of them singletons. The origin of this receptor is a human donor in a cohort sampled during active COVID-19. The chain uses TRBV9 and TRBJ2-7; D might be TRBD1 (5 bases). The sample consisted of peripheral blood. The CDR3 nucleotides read TGTGCCAGCAGCGTAGGCCCAGGGCCGAGCTCCTACGAGCAGTACTTC. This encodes CASSVGPGPSSYEQYF.